Listed below are T cell receptor beta chains from one sample, sequenced in a study of shared clonotypes between healthy human individuals. The table came from immunoSEQ multiplex PCR; TCRdb's copy has only in-frame clones and leaves some out. The top ten clones hold around 0.4% of a sample with roughly 2.2 million clones, 80% to 95% of them seen once. Sequencing was done on a sample of naive CD4+ T cells from PBMCs. These receptors all come from a man in his late teens or twenties in good health. Some clones in this sample may be carry-over from other donors' samples. CDR3s include the opening cysteine and the closing phenylalanine or tryptophan. The D gene is left open where the match is weak. Some rows mark clone size as missing; the rest say once, few, many or name a class of expanded clone.

>.|TRBJ1-1|TRBV28|.
CASSLWENGRGEAFF
TGTGCCAGCAGTTTATGGGAGAATGGCAGGGGTGAAGCTTTCTTT
>.|TRBJ1-5|TRBV18|.
CASSPGRSNQPQHF
TGTGCCAGCTCACCAGGACGGAGCAATCAGCCCCAGCATTTT
>.|TRBJ2-3|TRBV7-2|TRBD2
CASSGTSGLRDTQYF
TGTGCCAGCAGCGGGACTAGCGGCCTGCGGGATACGCAGTATTTT
>.|TRBJ2-5|TRBV27|TRBD1
CASRTGTGRETQYF
TGTGCCAGCCGAACCGGGACAGGAAGAGAGACCCAGTACTTC
>.|TRBJ2-7|TRBV11-2|TRBD1
CASSYQGQTYEQYF
TGTGCCAGCAGCTATCAGGGACAGACTTACGAGCAGTACTTC
>.|TRBJ2-3|TRBV27|.
CASSYSDTDTQYF
TGTGCCAGCAGCTACAGCGACACAGATACGCAGTATTTT
>.|TRBJ1-5|TRBV10-3|TRBD1
CAITSDRGSNQPQHF
TGTGCCATCACCTCGGACAGGGGCAGCAATCAGCCCCAGCATTTT
>.|TRBJ2-7|TRBV6-5|.
CASSYSQGPSYEQYF
TGTGCCAGCAGTTACTCGCAGGGACCCTCCTACGAGCAGTACTTC
>few|TRBJ1-1|TRBV9|TRBD1
CASSSGGGAFF
TGTGCCAGCAGTTCAGGGGGAGGAGCTTTCTTT
>.|TRBJ2-1|TRBV18|.
CASSPLNFNEQFF
TGTGCCAGCTCACCTCTCAATTTCAATGAGCAGTTCTTC
>.|TRBJ2-3|TRBV6-5|.
CASSLDGLTDTQYF
TGTGCCAGCAGCCTAGATGGGTTAACAGATACGCAGTATTTT
>once|TRBJ1-4|TRBV18|.
CASSPQTAGTNEKLFF
TGTGCCAGCTCACCACAGACAGCCGGGACTAATGAAAAACTGTTTTTT
>.|TRBJ2-3|TRBV28|TRBD2
CASSPTRPAGARDTQYF
TGTGCCAGCAGCCCCACCCGCCCAGCGGGGGCCCGGGATACGCAGTATTTT
>.|TRBJ2-1|TRBV7-2|.
CASSPHVSLEQFF
TGTGCCAGCAGCCCCCATGTTTCTCTTGAGCAGTTCTTC
>.|TRBJ1-5|TRBV28|TRBD1
CASSLPTGSNQPQHF
TGTGCCAGCAGTCTACCGACAGGGAGCAATCAGCCCCAGCATTTT
>once|TRBJ1-2|TRBV5-5|TRBD1
CASSPPGTGNYGYTF
TGTGCCAGCAGCCCACCAGGGACAGGGAACTATGGCTACACCTTC
>.|TRBJ2-1|TRBV19|.
CASSARDYEQFF
TGTGCCAGTAGTGCCAGGGACTATGAGCAGTTCTTC
>once|TRBJ2-7|TRBV7-2|TRBD2
CASSLAAGGWYEQYF
TGTGCCAGCAGCTTAGCGGCGGGAGGTTGGTACGAGCAGTACTTC
>.|TRBJ2-1|TRBV5-1|TRBD1
CASSSRQGARNEQFF
TGCGCCAGCAGCTCTAGACAGGGGGCTAGGAATGAGCAGTTCTTC
>.|TRBJ1-1|TRBV28|.
CASSSGVRRPEAFF
TGTGCCAGCAGTTCGGGAGTGCGGAGGCCTGAAGCTTTCTTT
>.|TRBJ1-2|TRBV5-1|.
CASSLGEGEGYTF
TGCGCCAGCAGCTTGGGAGAGGGGGAGGGCTACACCTTC
>.|TRBJ1-4|TRBV6-1|TRBD1
CASRRGTAFNEKLFF
TGTGCCAGCAGGCGGGGGACAGCCTTTAATGAAAAACTGTTTTTT
>.|TRBJ2-7|TRBV28|.
CASSLPGSYEQYF
TGTGCCAGCAGTCTCCCCGGTTCCTACGAGCAGTACTTC
>.|TRBJ2-1|TRBV7-9|.
CASSFSRPSEQFF
TGTGCCAGCAGCTTTTCTCGGCCATCTGAGCAGTTCTTC
>.|TRBJ1-2|TRBV28|.
CASSFGYSGDYGYTF
TGTGCCAGCAGTTTTGGGTATTCAGGGGACTATGGCTACACCTTC
>.|TRBJ2-6|TRBV15|.
CATSTRIAPPGSSGANVLTF
TGTGCCACCAGCACCCGAATTGCCCCCCCAGGGAGCTCTGGGGCCAACGTCCTGACTTTC
>.|TRBJ1-5|TRBV7-8|.
CASSRRDNNQPQHF
TGTGCCAGCAGCCGGCGGGACAACAATCAGCCCCAGCATTTT
>once|TRBJ1-5|TRBV2|.
CASSDVVSQPQHF
TGTGCCAGCAGTGATGTCGTTTCGCAGCCCCAGCATTTT
>.|TRBJ2-1|TRBV5-4|.
CASSRRGNEQFF
TGTGCCAGCAGCAGAAGGGGTAATGAGCAGTTCTTC
>.|TRBJ2-7|TRBV2|TRBD1
CASRYRDRGLGEQYF
TGTGCCAGCAGATACCGGGACAGGGGGCTGGGCGAGCAGTACTTC
>.|TRBJ2-2|TRBV18|.
CASSRPSGSTTGELFF
TGTGCCAGCTCACGACCCTCGGGCAGTACTACCGGGGAGCTGTTTTTT
>.|TRBJ1-4|TRBV18|TRBD1
CASSPQGAAEKLFF
TGTGCCAGCTCACCACAGGGGGCTGCTGAAAAACTGTTTTTT
>.|TRBJ1-2|TRBV5-4|.
CASSGGSRGEDGYTF
TGTGCCAGCAGCGGGGGCTCAAGGGGCGAAGATGGCTACACCTTC
>.|TRBJ1-1|TRBV10-3|.
CAIKSALEGTEASF
TGTGCCATCAAGTCAGCCTTGGAGGGGACTGAAGCTTCCTTT
>once|TRBJ1-5|TRBV10-3|.
CAIRGENQPQHF
TGTGCCATCAGGGGGGAGAATCAGCCCCAGCATTTT
>once|TRBJ2-1|TRBV11-2|TRBD2
CASSSLAGGYNEQFF
TGTGCCAGCAGCTCCCTAGCGGGAGGGTATAATGAGCAGTTCTTC
>once|TRBJ2-5|TRBV5-1|.
CASSLLTQETQYF
TGCGCCAGCAGCTTACTAACTCAAGAGACCCAGTACTTC
>few|TRBJ1-2|TRBV9|.
CASSVGTNYGYTF
TGTGCCAGCAGCGTAGGGACTAACTATGGCTACACCTTC
>.|TRBJ1-1|TRBV2|TRBD1
CASSVETGGSPEAFF
TGTGCCAGCAGTGTTGAGACAGGGGGCAGCCCTGAAGCTTTCTTT
>.|TRBJ2-3|TRBV9|TRBD2
CASSRLAGGAGGTQYF
TGTGCCAGCAGCCGTCTAGCGGGAGGGGCCGGGGGGACGCAGTATTTT
>.|TRBJ1-5|TRBV9|.
CASSPGVGARNQPQHF
TGTGCCAGCAGCCCAGGCGTGGGGGCTAGGAATCAGCCCCAGCATTTT
>.|TRBJ1-2|TRBV28|.
CASSPGAGQFYGYTF
TGTGCCAGCAGCCCTGGGGCGGGGCAGTTCTATGGCTACACCTTC
>.|TRBJ2-5|TRBV5-1|.
CASSRRAQETQYF
TGCGCCAGCAGCAGAAGGGCGCAAGAGACCCAGTACTTC
>.|TRBJ2-3|TRBV5-4|.
CASSRAGRLDTQYF
TGTGCCAGCAGCCGGGCAGGGCGGTTGGATACGCAGTATTTT
>.|TRBJ2-3|TRBV28|TRBD2
CASSFYGRFTDTQYF
TGTGCCAGCAGTTTTTACGGGAGGTTCACAGATACGCAGTATTTT
>.|TRBJ2-2|TRBV18|TRBD2
CASSPGLAGVTGELFF
TGTGCCAGCTCACCAGGACTAGCGGGAGTCACCGGGGAGCTGTTTTTT
>.|TRBJ1-1|TRBV5-1|.
CASSLPRTGGTEAFF
TGCGCCAGCAGCTTGCCCAGGACGGGAGGGACTGAAGCTTTCTTT
>once|TRBJ2-1|TRBV6-1|.
CASTRSLSNEQFF
TGTGCCAGCACCCGGTCCCTCTCCAATGAGCAGTTCTTC